This T cell receptor beta chain comes out of a study of blood T cell repertoires in COVID-19. In the original workflow: Amplifying reference gene primers gave estimates of nucleated cell counts. Here immunoSEQ multiplex PCR was the method, and the copy in TCRdb shows in-frame clones only, minus some. That table is the source of V, J and clone size, and D and trimming were worked out from the DNA. The repertoire includes 150,000 to 250,000 clones, roughly 84% of them detected once, and 6% to 8% sits in the top ten. Germline V lookup: CDR1 MGHRA, CDR2 YSYEKL. V was cut by 0 bases and J by 3 bases, with 8 bases left in between. CDR3 size: 14 residues. The study recruited people aged roughly 18 to 100 years across around 24 US areas. Allocation to cohorts depended on clinical history reported by the participants.

This chain joins TRBV4-1 and TRBJ1-1; D may be TRBD1 (5 bases). This receptor was taken from a man in his forties who had recovered from COVID-19. The sample comprised PBMCs or T cells enriched from blood (not recorded which). CDR3 nucleotide sequence: TGCGCCAGCAGCCAAGATGGCAGGGACACTGAAGCTTTCTTT. Its protein is CASSQDGRDTEAFF.